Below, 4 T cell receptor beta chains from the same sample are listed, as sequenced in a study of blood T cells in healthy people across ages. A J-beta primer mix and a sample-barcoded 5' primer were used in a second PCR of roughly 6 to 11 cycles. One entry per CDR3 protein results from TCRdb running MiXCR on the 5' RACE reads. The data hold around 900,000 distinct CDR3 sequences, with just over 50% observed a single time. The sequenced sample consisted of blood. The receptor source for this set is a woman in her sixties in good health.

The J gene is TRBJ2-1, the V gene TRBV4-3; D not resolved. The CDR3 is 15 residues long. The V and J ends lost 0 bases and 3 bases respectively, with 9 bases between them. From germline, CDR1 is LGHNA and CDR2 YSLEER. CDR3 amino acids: CASSQDGKDYNEQFF. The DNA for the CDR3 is TGCGCCAGCAGCCAAGATGGGAAGGACTACAATGAGCAGTTCTTC.

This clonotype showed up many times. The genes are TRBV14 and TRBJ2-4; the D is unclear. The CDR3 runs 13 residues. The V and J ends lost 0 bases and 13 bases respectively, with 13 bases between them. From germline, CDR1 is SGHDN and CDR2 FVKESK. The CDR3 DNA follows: TGTGCCAGCAGCCAAGATCGAATTCCTCCCCAGTACTTC. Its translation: CASSQDRIPPQYF. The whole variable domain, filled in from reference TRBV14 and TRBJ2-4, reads EAGVTQFPSHSVIEKGQTVTLRCDPISGHDNLYWYRRVMGKEIKFLLHFVKESKQDESGMPNNRFLAERTGGTYSTLKVQPAELEDSGVYFCASSQDRIPPQYFGAGTRLSVL.

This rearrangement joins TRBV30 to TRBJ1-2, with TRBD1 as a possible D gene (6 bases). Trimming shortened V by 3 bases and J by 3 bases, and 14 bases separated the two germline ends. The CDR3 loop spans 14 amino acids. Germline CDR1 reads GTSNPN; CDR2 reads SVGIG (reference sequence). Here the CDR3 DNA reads TGTGCCTGGAGCCAACCCGGGGGCGACTATGGCTACACCTTC. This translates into CAWSQPGGDYGYTF.

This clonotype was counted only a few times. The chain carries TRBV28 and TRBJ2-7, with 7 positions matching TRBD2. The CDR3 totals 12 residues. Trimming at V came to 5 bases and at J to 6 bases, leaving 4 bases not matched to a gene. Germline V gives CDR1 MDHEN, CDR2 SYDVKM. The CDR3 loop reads CASSPGGFEQYF. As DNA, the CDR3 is TGTGCCAGCAGTCCCGGGGGGTTCGAGCAGTACTTC.